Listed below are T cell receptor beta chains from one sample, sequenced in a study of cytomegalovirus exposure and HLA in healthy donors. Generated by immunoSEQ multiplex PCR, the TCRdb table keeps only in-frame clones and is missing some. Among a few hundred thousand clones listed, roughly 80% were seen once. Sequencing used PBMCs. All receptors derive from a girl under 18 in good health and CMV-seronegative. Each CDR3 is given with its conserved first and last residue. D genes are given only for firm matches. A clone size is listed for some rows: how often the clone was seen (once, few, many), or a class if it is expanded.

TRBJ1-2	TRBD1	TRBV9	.	TGTGCCAGCAGCGCCCTATTCCAGGGACAGGGACCCGCTGGCTACACCTTC	CASSALFQGQGPAGYTF
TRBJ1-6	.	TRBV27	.	TGTGCCAGCAGTTTATTAAATTCACCCCTCCACTTT	CASSLLNSPLHF
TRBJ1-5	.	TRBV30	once	TGTGCCTGGAGCCAAGGGCCGGGGGGCAATCAGCCCCAGCATTTT	CAWSQGPGGNQPQHF
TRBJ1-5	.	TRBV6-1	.	TGTGCCACCATAATATTCGGGGTTCACAATCAGCCCCAGCATTTT	CATIIFGVHNQPQHF
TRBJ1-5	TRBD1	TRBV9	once	TGTGCCATTGTAGGACCCGGGACAGGGTTTCAGCCCCAGCATTTT	CAIVGPGTGFQPQHF
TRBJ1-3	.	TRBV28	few	TGTGCCAGCAGTGTCTCTACACAGGGCTCTGGAAACACCATATATTTT	CASSVSTQGSGNTIYF
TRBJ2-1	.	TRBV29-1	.	TGCAGCGTTGACATCTACAATGAGCAGTTCTTC	CSVDIYNEQFF
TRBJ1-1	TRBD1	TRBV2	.	TGTGCCAGCAGTTCGACAGGGGGGGACACTGAAGCTTTCTTT	CASSSTGGDTEAFF
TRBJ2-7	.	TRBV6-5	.	TGTGCCAGCAGCGGGGGTATTTCCTACGAGCAGTACTTC	CASSGGISYEQYF
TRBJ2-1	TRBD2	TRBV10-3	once	TGTGCCATCAGTACTAGCGGAGGGGACAATGAGCAGTTCTTC	CAISTSGGDNEQFF
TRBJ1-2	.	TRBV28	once	TGTGCCAGCAGTTTAGGTGGGAGGGGAATTTATGGCTACACCTTC	CASSLGGRGIYGYTF
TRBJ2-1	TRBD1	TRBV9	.	TGTGCCAGCAGCGTAGCTATTAGAGGGGACAGAGACTTGGAGCAGTTCTTC	CASSVAIRGDRDLEQFF
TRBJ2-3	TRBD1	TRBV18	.	TGTGCCAGCTCACCAAGGCCAGGGGGAGATACGCAGTATTTT	CASSPRPGGDTQYF
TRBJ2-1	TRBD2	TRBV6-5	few	TGTGCCAGCAGTTACTCTCGACTAGCGGTTAGTGAGCAGTTCTTC	CASSYSRLAVSEQFF
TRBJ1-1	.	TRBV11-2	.	TGTGCCAGCAGCTTAGATCGGAACACTGAAGCTTTCTTT	CASSLDRNTEAFF
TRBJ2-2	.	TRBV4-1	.	TGCGCCAGCAGCCAAGTACTAGCAGGCGACACCGGGGAGCTGTTTTTT	CASSQVLAGDTGELFF
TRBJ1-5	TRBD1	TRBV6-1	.	TGTGCCAGCAGTACAAGACAGGGTCCCCAGCATTTT	CASSTRQGPQHF
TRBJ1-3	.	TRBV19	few	TGTGCCTCGAGCAGGAATTCTGGAAACACCATATATTTT	CASSRNSGNTIYF
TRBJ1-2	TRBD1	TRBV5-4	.	TGTGCCAGCAGCGATCCGACAGGGATGGGCTACACCTTC	CASSDPTGMGYTF
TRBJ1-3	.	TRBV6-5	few	TGTGCCAGCACGAGCTCTGGAAACACCATATATTTT	CASTSSGNTIYF
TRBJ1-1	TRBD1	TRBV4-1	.	TGCGCCAGCAGCAAAAGGGGACAGATGAACACTGAAGCTTTCTTT	CASSKRGQMNTEAFF
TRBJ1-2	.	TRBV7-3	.	TGTGCCAGCAGCTTGAATCCCGGCTATGGCTACACCTTC	CASSLNPGYGYTF
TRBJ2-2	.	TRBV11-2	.	TGTGCCAGCAGCTTAGTCGTCTCAGGGCAGGGTTTCACCGGGGAGCTGTTTTTT	CASSLVVSGQGFTGELFF
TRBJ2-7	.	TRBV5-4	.	TGTGCCAGCAGCCGCGCATTGAGGAGCGCCTCCTACGAGCAGTACTTC	CASSRALRSASYEQYF